This T cell receptor (beta chain) was documented in a study of OX40 agonist ivuxolimab in advanced cancers. Turning to the study itself: Partial responses were achieved by three patients: one hepatocellular carcinoma, two cutaneous melanoma.

The CDR3 has 18 amino acids. Trimming removed 1 base from V and 0 bases from J, with 15 bases in between. Per the germline V gene, CDR1 is LNHNV and CDR2 is YYDKDF (reference sequence). Regarding this clone: No antigen is known for it.

Study results and caveats: Fewer expanded clones were found on average in CD4+ than in CD8+ T cells. Partly responding patients at 0.1-3.0 mg/kg showed some of the smallest clonal expansion.

Assay used: immunoSEQ multiplex PCR; TCRdb lists only in-frame clones, some missing. The sample lists some 76,000 clones, around nine tenths occurring once. The origin of this receptor is an adult with an advanced solid tumor such as melanoma, head and neck, liver or kidney cancer. The V call is TRBV15, the J call TRBJ1-4; no clear D. The source material was CD4+ or CD8+ T cells sorted from blood, sampled in a trial of the OX40 agonist ivuxolimab. CDR3 sequence (DNA): TGTGCCACCAGCAGAGTCGCCCGAATTGAGGCAACTAATGAAAAACTGTTTTTT. Protein product: CATSRVARIEATNEKLFF.